This is a list of T cell receptor beta chains from one sample in a study of identical twins. TCRdb ran MiXCR on the 5' RACE reads and lists one entry per CDR3 protein. The data hold hundreds of thousands of distinct CDR3 sequences, with 12% observed a single time. The same specimen was also included in a second study, on yellow fever vaccine responses in identical twins.

Source material: PBMCs. The receptors derive from a woman between 18 and 29 years old in good health. The CDR3 runs from the conserved cysteine through the conserved F or W. The D gene is left open where the match is weak. A clone size is listed for some rows: how often the clone was seen (once, few, many), or a class if it is expanded.

CDR3 protein | CDR3 DNA | D gene | V gene | clone size | J gene
CASRGTTGNEKLFF | TGTGCCAGCAGGGGGACTACCGGCAATGAAAAACTGTTTTTT | . | TRBV2 | . | TRBJ1-4
CASGYSGANVLTF | TGTGCCAGCGGTTACTCTGGGGCCAACGTCCTGACTTTC | . | TRBV6-5 | . | TRBJ2-6
CASSLTLGYEQYF | TGTGCCAGCAGCTTAACTTTGGGTTACGAGCAGTACTTC | . | TRBV7-3 | few | TRBJ2-7
CATSALAESDTQYF | TGTGCCACCAGCGCCTTAGCGGAGTCAGATACGCAGTATTTT | . | TRBV15 | many | TRBJ2-3
CASSSGGLAGPYEQYF | TGTGCCAGCAGCTCAGGAGGCCTAGCGGGGCCCTACGAGCAGTACTTC | TRBD2 | TRBV7-9 | few | TRBJ2-7
CASSQVGSFVSRDTQYF | TGTGCCAGCAGCCAGGTTGGTTCCTTCGTGAGTCGAGATACGCAGTATTTT | . | TRBV3-2 | . | TRBJ2-3
CASSKLGLVGELFF | TGTGCCAGCAGCAAACTCGGACTTGTCGGGGAGCTGTTTTTT | . | TRBV7-9 | . | TRBJ2-2
CASSEIGPVLGLYQETQYF | TGTGCCAGCAGTGAAATAGGGCCAGTCCTCGGTCTGTACCAAGAGACCCAGTACTTC | . | TRBV6-1 | few | TRBJ2-5
CASSVGGTGGSYGYTF | TGTGCCAGCAGCGTAGGGGGGACAGGGGGCTCGTATGGCTACACCTTC | TRBD1 | TRBV9 | few | TRBJ1-2
CASGRRADQPQHF | TGCGCCAGCGGTCGGAGGGCGGATCAGCCCCAGCATTTT | . | TRBV4-1 | many | TRBJ1-5
CASSQDRWGGETQYF | TGTGCCAGCAGCCAAGATCGTTGGGGCGGTGAGACCCAGTACTTC | . | TRBV4-2 | . | TRBJ2-5
CAIKDRGLSDSPLHF | TGTGCCATCAAGGACAGGGGCCTATCGGATTCACCCCTCCACTTT | TRBD1 | TRBV10-3 | . | TRBJ1-6
CASSGSRVDYGYTF | TGCGCCAGCAGTGGGTCCAGGGTTGACTATGGCTACACCTTC | . | TRBV10-2 | few | TRBJ1-2
CASSQDPTARNTEAFF | TGCGCCAGCAGCCAAGATCCCACGGCGCGGAACACTGAAGCTTTCTTT | . | TRBV4-3 | . | TRBJ1-1
CASSLDGLQYNEQFF | TGCGCCAGCAGCTTGGACGGACTACAGTACAATGAGCAGTTCTTC | . | TRBV5-1 | . | TRBJ2-1
CSASSDNYGYTF | TGCAGTGCTAGTTCAGATAACTATGGCTACACCTTC | . | TRBV20-1 | few | TRBJ1-2
CASSFGAMGTQYF | TGTGCCAGCAGTTTCGGGGCAATGGGGACCCAGTACTTC | . | TRBV6-5 | . | TRBJ2-5
CASSSEANTEAFF | TGTGCCAGCAGCTCGGAAGCGAACACTGAAGCTTTCTTT | . | TRBV11-3 | . | TRBJ1-1
CASSQGAGVGETQYF | TGTGCCAGCAGTCAGGGTGCGGGAGTAGGAGAGACCCAGTACTTC | TRBD2 | TRBV12-3/TRBV12-4 | few | TRBJ2-5
CASSALTGAGNTEAFF | TGCGCCAGCAGCGCCTTGACAGGGGCTGGGAACACTGAAGCTTTCTTT | TRBD1 | TRBV5-1 | few | TRBJ1-1
CSARDGNYVYGYTF | TGCAGTGCTAGAGACGGGAACTATGTATATGGCTACACCTTC | . | TRBV20-1 | . | TRBJ1-2
CASSLRVLTYNEQFF | TGTGCCAGCAGCTTGCGGGTCCTTACCTACAATGAGCAGTTCTTC | . | TRBV5-6 | few | TRBJ2-1
CASSLQMNTGELFF | TGTGCCAGCAGCCTACAAATGAACACCGGGGAGCTGTTTTTT | . | TRBV7-6 | . | TRBJ2-2
CASSHELAEEETQYF | TGTGCCAGCAGTCACGAACTAGCGGAGGAAGAGACCCAGTACTTC | TRBD2 | TRBV12-3/TRBV12-4 | few | TRBJ2-5
CASSLGGYDTEAFF | TGTGCCAGCAGCTTAGGGGGGTACGACACTGAAGCTTTCTTT | . | TRBV7-8 | . | TRBJ1-1
CSARPGTDTQYF | TGCAGTGCTCGGCCTGGCACAGATACGCAGTATTTT | . | TRBV20-1 | many | TRBJ2-3
CSAKGGTDTQYF | TGCAGTGCTAAGGGGGGCACAGATACGCAGTATTTT | . | TRBV20-1 | few | TRBJ2-3
CASSPGAGANEQFF | TGCGCCAGCAGCCCGGGTGCCGGGGCCAATGAGCAGTTCTTC | . | TRBV5-1 | few | TRBJ2-1
CASSPPAGGTTNEQFF | TGTGCCAGCTCACCACCCGCGGGAGGGACTACAAATGAGCAGTTCTTC | TRBD2 | TRBV18 | . | TRBJ2-1
CASGSGGGYEQFF | TGTGCCAGCGGTAGCGGGGGGGGCTATGAGCAGTTCTTC | TRBD2 | TRBV7-9 | . | TRBJ2-1
CASSSTVRVTYNEQFF | TGTGCCAGCAGCTCCACGGTTCGGGTTACATACAATGAGCAGTTCTTC | . | TRBV7-9 | . | TRBJ2-1
CASRMAPQYNEQFF | TGTGCCAGCAGGATGGCCCCCCAGTACAATGAGCAGTTCTTC | . | TRBV2 | . | TRBJ2-1